This record covers a single T cell receptor beta chain. These data are taken from a study of PD-1 blockade in classical Hodgkin lymphoma. The data were produced by immunoSEQ multiplex PCR, yet TCRdb's version contains in-frame clones alone and is incomplete. Of some 19,000 clones in the sample, 70% to 80% were seen once. This CDR3 has 14 amino acids. Trimming took off 3 bases at V and 7 bases at J, with 16 bases between the two ends. The V gene's germline CDR1 is MGHRA and CDR2 YSYEKL. All patients experienced relapse after autologous stem cell transplantation, and brentuximab vedotin exposure was variable.

This sequence was found in a human donor with classical Hodgkin lymphoma. Material: peripheral blood mononuclear cells (PBMCs), obtained before the second cycle of nivolumab. The rearrangement uses TRBV4-1 and TRBJ2-7, with a possible D match to TRBD1 (5 bases). The CDR3 region has the DNA TGCGCCAGCAGCCACTCAGGGTCCCTGAGGGAGCAGTACTTC. Amino acids: CASSHSGSLREQYF.